Listed below are T cell receptor beta chains from one sample, sequenced in a study of T-cell reconstitution after alpha-beta-depleted transplantation in children. TCRdb re-called the PCR reads with MiXCR, one entry per CDR3 protein. In the table there are 250,000 to 350,000 distinct CDR3 sequences, nearly 10% of which are singletons. Here the sequenced sample was PBMCs from the stem cell graft donor, taken from the stem cell graft. The receptors shown here come from a human donor who donated a stem cell graft to a child with SCID. Both conserved end residues are part of each CDR3. D genes are given only for firm matches. Rows may omit the clone size; those that give it use once, few, many or a size class.

d_gene: TRBD2; v_gene: TRBV12-3/TRBV12-4; j_gene: TRBJ2-1; len: 14; abundance: many; CDR3nt: TGTGCCAGCAGTTTCGGGGGGGAAGGTCATGAGCAGTTCTTC; CDR3aa: CASSFGGEGHEQFF
d_gene: .; v_gene: TRBV12-3/TRBV12-4; j_gene: TRBJ2-7; len: 14; abundance: .; CDR3nt: TGTGCCAGCAGTCCATGGGGACAACTCTACGAGCAGTACTTC; CDR3aa: CASSPWGQLYEQYF
d_gene: TRBD2; v_gene: TRBV28; j_gene: TRBJ2-7; len: 14; abundance: .; CDR3nt: TGTGCCAGCATAAATAGCGGGGGGTTGTACGAGCAGTACTTC; CDR3aa: CASINSGGLYEQYF
d_gene: .; v_gene: TRBV12-5; j_gene: TRBJ2-1; len: 14; abundance: few; CDR3nt: TGTGCTAGTGGTTTCGGGGCTCCGGTAGATGAGCAGTTCTTC; CDR3aa: CASGFGAPVDEQFF
d_gene: TRBD1; v_gene: TRBV27; j_gene: TRBJ1-2; len: 12; abundance: few; CDR3nt: TGTGCCAGCAGTCTACAGGGGTTCGGCTACACCTTC; CDR3aa: CASSLQGFGYTF
d_gene: TRBD1; v_gene: TRBV29-1; j_gene: TRBJ2-1; len: 13; abundance: few; CDR3nt: TGCAGCGTTGAAGCCGGACAGGGAAATGAGCAGTTCTTC; CDR3aa: CSVEAGQGNEQFF
d_gene: .; v_gene: TRBV7-3; j_gene: TRBJ2-3; len: 15; abundance: .; CDR3nt: TGTGCCAGCAGCTTGAACGGAGGGTACACAGATACGCAGTATTTT; CDR3aa: CASSLNGGYTDTQYF
d_gene: .; v_gene: TRBV29-1; j_gene: TRBJ2-2; len: 14; abundance: .; CDR3nt: TGCAGCGCAACCGACTCGGGCCCCACCGGGGAGCTGTTTTTT; CDR3aa: CSATDSGPTGELFF
d_gene: TRBD2; v_gene: TRBV5-1; j_gene: TRBJ2-1; len: 15; abundance: .; CDR3nt: TGCGCCAGCAGCTCGAGCGGGGAACGGGACAATGAGCAGTTCTTC; CDR3aa: CASSSSGERDNEQFF
d_gene: TRBD1; v_gene: TRBV7-8; j_gene: TRBJ2-5; len: 15; abundance: few; CDR3nt: TGTGCCAGCAGCGATGGGACAGGTGCGCAAGAGACCCAGTACTTC; CDR3aa: CASSDGTGAQETQYF
d_gene: .; v_gene: TRBV6-5; j_gene: TRBJ1-2; len: 12; abundance: few; CDR3nt: TGTGCCAGCAGTGCGGGGGTGTATGGCTACACCTTC; CDR3aa: CASSAGVYGYTF
d_gene: .; v_gene: TRBV29-1; j_gene: TRBJ2-1; len: 14; abundance: .; CDR3nt: TGCAGCGTTGTGGTTGACTCATTGTCATATGAGCAGTTCTTC; CDR3aa: CSVVVDSLSYEQFF
d_gene: .; v_gene: TRBV18; j_gene: TRBJ2-3; len: 17; abundance: few; CDR3nt: TGTGCCAGCTCACCGGTCCCCACGACAGAATGGCGGGATACGCAGTATTTT; CDR3aa: CASSPVPTTEWRDTQYF
d_gene: .; v_gene: TRBV27; j_gene: TRBJ1-1; len: 15; abundance: few; CDR3nt: TGTGCCAGCTTCCCAAGGGGTTTCATGAACACTGAAGCTTTCTTT; CDR3aa: CASFPRGFMNTEAFF
d_gene: TRBD1; v_gene: TRBV10-3; j_gene: TRBJ1-4; len: 15; abundance: .; CDR3nt: TGTGCCACCTCGGCGCCAGGGGGTTCTAATGAAAAACTGTTTTTT; CDR3aa: CATSAPGGSNEKLFF
d_gene: TRBD2; v_gene: TRBV7-7; j_gene: TRBJ2-5; len: 18; abundance: .; CDR3nt: TGTGCCAGCAGCCGAGGGACTAGCGGGGGGAAGTACCAAGAGACCCAGTACTTC; CDR3aa: CASSRGTSGGKYQETQYF
d_gene: TRBD1; v_gene: TRBV7-9; j_gene: TRBJ1-2; len: 15; abundance: .; CDR3nt: TGTGCCAGCAGCTTGGGACAGGGGACCGTCCATGGCTACACCTTC; CDR3aa: CASSLGQGTVHGYTF
d_gene: TRBD1; v_gene: TRBV5-5; j_gene: TRBJ2-7; len: 15; abundance: many; CDR3nt: TGTGCCAGCAGCTCGACTCCAACAGGGGGCCGGGAGCAGTACTTC; CDR3aa: CASSSTPTGGREQYF
d_gene: TRBD2; v_gene: TRBV7-2; j_gene: TRBJ2-1; len: 17; abundance: many; CDR3nt: TGTGCCAGCAGCCTCGGTACTAGCGGGGTCGCCTACAATGAGCAGTTCTTC; CDR3aa: CASSLGTSGVAYNEQFF
d_gene: .; v_gene: TRBV11-2; j_gene: TRBJ2-5; len: 12; abundance: .; CDR3nt: TGTGCCAGCAGCTTCCAGCGGGAGACCCAGTACTTC; CDR3aa: CASSFQRETQYF
d_gene: .; v_gene: TRBV18; j_gene: TRBJ1-2; len: 15; abundance: .; CDR3nt: TGTGCCAGCTCACCTCTGGACATCAATAACTATGGCTACACCTTC; CDR3aa: CASSPLDINNYGYTF
d_gene: .; v_gene: TRBV5-1; j_gene: TRBJ1-2; len: 15; abundance: .; CDR3nt: TGCGCCAGCAGCTCTGACACGCCAAGGGACTATGGCTACACCTTC; CDR3aa: CASSSDTPRDYGYTF
d_gene: TRBD2; v_gene: TRBV20-1; j_gene: TRBJ2-1; len: 17; abundance: few; CDR3nt: TGCAGTGCTAGAGATTCACTAGCGGGGGTCTCCTACAATGAGCAGTTCTTC; CDR3aa: CSARDSLAGVSYNEQFF
d_gene: .; v_gene: TRBV7-2; j_gene: TRBJ1-1; len: 15; abundance: few; CDR3nt: TGTGCCAGCAGCTTAGGGGATAGGAGGTACACTGAAGCTTTCTTT; CDR3aa: CASSLGDRRYTEAFF
d_gene: .; v_gene: TRBV3-1; j_gene: TRBJ2-1; len: 18; abundance: few; CDR3nt: TGTGCCAGCAGCGTCACAGGGAGGGGGGTTCTGAAAGACAATGAGCAGTTCTTC; CDR3aa: CASSVTGRGVLKDNEQFF
d_gene: TRBD2; v_gene: TRBV10-1; j_gene: TRBJ2-3; len: 14; abundance: .; CDR3nt: TGCGCCAGCAGTGAGGCGGGAGGGACAGATACGCAGTATTTT; CDR3aa: CASSEAGGTDTQYF
d_gene: TRBD2; v_gene: TRBV5-1; j_gene: TRBJ2-1; len: 15; abundance: .; CDR3nt: TGCGCCAGCAGCTTACTAGCGGGGCGTAGGAATGAGCAGTTCTTC; CDR3aa: CASSLLAGRRNEQFF
d_gene: TRBD2; v_gene: TRBV19; j_gene: TRBJ2-1; len: 17; abundance: .; CDR3nt: TGTGCCAGTAGTATAGATAGGGGACTAGCGATCTACAATGAGCAGTTCTTC; CDR3aa: CASSIDRGLAIYNEQFF
d_gene: TRBD1; v_gene: TRBV5-6; j_gene: TRBJ1-6; len: 14; abundance: .; CDR3nt: TGTGCCAGCAGCTTGGCAACAGGGGGGTCACCCCTCCACTTT; CDR3aa: CASSLATGGSPLHF
d_gene: TRBD1; v_gene: TRBV12-3/TRBV12-4; j_gene: TRBJ1-1; len: 11; abundance: .; CDR3nt: TGTGCCAGCAGTTACGACAGGGGTGGTTTCTTT; CDR3aa: CASSYDRGGFF
d_gene: .; v_gene: TRBV5-4; j_gene: TRBJ2-3; len: 12; abundance: once; CDR3nt: TGTGCCATCAGGGCCGGGCTAGATACGCAGTATTTT; CDR3aa: CAIRAGLDTQYF
d_gene: .; v_gene: TRBV4-1; j_gene: TRBJ1-4; len: 15; abundance: few; CDR3nt: TGCGCCAGCAGCCAAGTTGGTCCACTCGGGGAAAAACTGTTTTTT; CDR3aa: CASSQVGPLGEKLFF
d_gene: .; v_gene: TRBV4-1; j_gene: TRBJ2-7; len: 15; abundance: many; CDR3nt: TGCGCCAGCAGCCAAGTAACAGGGTACTCCTACGAGCAGTACTTC; CDR3aa: CASSQVTGYSYEQYF
d_gene: .; v_gene: TRBV7-6; j_gene: TRBJ2-5; len: 14; abundance: .; CDR3nt: TGTGCCAGCAGCCTCCACAGATCCCAAGAGACCCAGTACTTC; CDR3aa: CASSLHRSQETQYF